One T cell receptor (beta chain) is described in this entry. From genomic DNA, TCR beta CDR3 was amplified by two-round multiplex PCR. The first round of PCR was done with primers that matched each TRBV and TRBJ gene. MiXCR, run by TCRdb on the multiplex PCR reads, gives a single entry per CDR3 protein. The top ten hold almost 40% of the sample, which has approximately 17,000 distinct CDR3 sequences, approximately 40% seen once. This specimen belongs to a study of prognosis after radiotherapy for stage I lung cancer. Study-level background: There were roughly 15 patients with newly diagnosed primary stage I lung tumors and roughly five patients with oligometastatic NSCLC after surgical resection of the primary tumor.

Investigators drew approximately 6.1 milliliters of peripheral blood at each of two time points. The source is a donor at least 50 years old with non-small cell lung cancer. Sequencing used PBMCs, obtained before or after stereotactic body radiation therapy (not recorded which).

Here the CDR3 DNA reads TGTGCCAGCAGTTACACACTAGCGGCTGGAAACACCATATATTTT. Encoded protein: CASSYTLAAGNTIYF. V usage is TRBV6-9 and J usage is TRBJ1-3; D is ambiguous. The CDR3 runs to 15 residues. The germline gives CDR1 MNHGY, CDR2 SVAAGI. V shed 3 bases and J shed 2 bases, with 11 bases lying between them.